This T cell receptor (beta chain) was identified in a study of T cell responses to AZD1222 COVID-19 vaccine. Some clones are missing from TCRdb's copy, which holds only in-frame ones; the method was immunoSEQ multiplex PCR. The sample consists of over 130,000 clones, around 89% of them appearing once. The V end was cut by 0 bases, the J end by 3 bases, with 9 bases between. The CDR3 runs 14 residues. Germline V CDR1 and CDR2: MNHEY, SVGAGI. The clonotype was recovered from an adult in good health. The chain recombines TRBV6-5 with TRBJ2-7; D possibly corresponds to TRBD2 (5 bases). The input for sequencing was peripheral blood, taken on day 0 of AZD1222 vaccination. CDR3 loop: CASSYSIRGYEQYF. Here the CDR3 DNA reads TGTGCCAGCAGTTACTCAATCCGGGGCTACGAGCAGTACTTC.